A selection of T cell receptor beta chains follows, all from one sample in a study of cytomegalovirus exposure and HLA in healthy donors. TCRdb's copy holds only in-frame clones and misses some; the assay was immunoSEQ multiplex PCR. Recorded for this sample: approximately 68,000 clones. Material for sequencing was PBMCs. The source is a female donor in good health and CMV-seropositive. Both conserved end residues are part of each CDR3. The D gene is left open where the match is weak.

TRBV6-1	-	TRBJ1-2	TGTGCCAGCAGTGAATTAGACAGCCCTAGTGGCTACACCTTC	CASSELDSPSGYTF
TRBV4-1	-	TRBJ2-1	TGCGCCAGCAGCCAAGAAGAAACGCTAACTATCAATGAGCAGTTCTTC	CASSQEETLTINEQFF
TRBV5-4	-	TRBJ1-2	TGTGCCAGCAGCTTGGACTCTAACTATGGCTACACCTTC	CASSLDSNYGYTF
TRBV30	TRBD1	TRBJ1-3	TGTGCCTGGTTGGACAGGGAAGGTGGAAACACCATATATTTT	CAWLDREGGNTIYF
TRBV12-5	-	TRBJ2-4	TGTGCTAGTGGTGACGGCGGGGTACCAGCCAAAAACATTCAGTACTTC	CASGDGGVPAKNIQYF
TRBV2	-	TRBJ1-5	TGTGCCAGCAGTGTTGGGGCGCCCTCGAATCAGCCCCAGCATTTT	CASSVGAPSNQPQHF
TRBV5-1	TRBD1	TRBJ1-6	TGCGCCAGCAGCTTGGGACAGGGCAGTCCACCCCTCCACTTT	CASSLGQGSPPLHF
TRBV6-5	TRBD1	TRBJ2-1	TGTGCCAGCAGTTACTCGGGGGCAGGGGGCTGGAATGAGCAGTTCTTC	CASSYSGAGGWNEQFF
TRBV27	TRBD1	TRBJ2-7	TGTGCCAGCAGTTTAGGACAGGGGTTTGGCGAGCAGTACTTC	CASSLGQGFGEQYF
TRBV30	TRBD1	TRBJ2-3	TGTGCCTGGAGTGCCATGGGACAGACGCAGTATTTT	CAWSAMGQTQYF
TRBV4-2	-	TRBJ1-2	TGTGCCAGCAGCCAAGATCATTGGGGGGTGGCTAACTATGGCTACACCTTC	CASSQDHWGVANYGYTF
TRBV15	-	TRBJ2-1	TGTGCCACCAGCGTCCTGTACAATGAGCAGTTCTTC	CATSVLYNEQFF
TRBV2	-	TRBJ2-1	TGTGCCAGCAGCGGGTCTACCTACAATGAGCAGTTCTTC	CASSGSTYNEQFF
TRBV28	TRBD2	TRBJ2-3	TGTGCCAGCAGTCCGGGACTACCGCAGTATTTT	CASSPGLPQYF
TRBV5-1	-	TRBJ2-3	TGCGCCAGCAGTGCTGGAGGCAGTGGTGCCGATACGCAGTATTTT	CASSAGGSGADTQYF
TRBV7-2	-	TRBJ2-7	TGTGCCAGCAGCCCCTCGCGCGGGCCCTACGAGCAGTACTTC	CASSPSRGPYEQYF
TRBV18	TRBD1	TRBJ1-1	TGTGCCAGCTCACCCGACAGGGGGGAAGCTTTCTTT	CASSPDRGEAFF
TRBV7-9	-	TRBJ2-1	TGTGCCAGCAGCTCCTCCGGGGGGCCGAGCTCCTACAATGAGCAGTTCTTC	CASSSSGGPSSYNEQFF
TRBV11-2	-	TRBJ2-1	TGTGCCAGCAACTCGATGGAGGAAGCACTGGATGAGCAGTTCTTC	CASNSMEEALDEQFF
TRBV7-2	TRBD1	TRBJ2-5	TGTGCCAGCAGCGGACGGACAGGGATCGGGAAGACCCAGTACTTC	CASSGRTGIGKTQYF
TRBV14	-	TRBJ1-1	TGTGCCAGCAGCCAAGCCGGGTGGGTATTGAACACTGAAGCTTTCTTT	CASSQAGWVLNTEAFF
TRBV9	TRBD1	TRBJ1-1	TGTGCCAGCAGCCCCCGACAGGGGCAGACTGAAGCTTTCTTT	CASSPRQGQTEAFF
TRBV7-9	-	TRBJ2-1	TGTGCCAGCTTTGAGAGTCGAGAGGAGCAGTTCTTC	CASFESREEQFF
TRBV7-2	-	TRBJ2-7	TGTGCCAGCAGCTCGACTCCAGAGGACTACGAGCAGTACTTC	CASSSTPEDYEQYF
TRBV11-2	-	TRBJ1-4	TGTGCCAGCAGCTTAGGCGTAGGGGCGCGAGAAAAACTGTTTTTT	CASSLGVGAREKLFF
TRBV29-1	TRBD2	TRBJ2-1	TGCAGCGACCGTCGCGGGAGTATTTACAATGAGCAGTTCTTC	CSDRRGSIYNEQFF
TRBV4-1	TRBD2	TRBJ2-5	TGCGCCAGCAGCCCTCTGGGACTAGCTTCAGAGACCCAGTACTTC	CASSPLGLASETQYF
TRBV9	-	TRBJ2-7	TGTGCCAGCAGCGTAGATTTAGCGGCCTCCTACGAGCAGTACTTC	CASSVDLAASYEQYF
TRBV9	TRBD2	TRBJ2-1	TGTGCCAGCAGCCTCGGACTAGCGGGAGTTCAAGACAATGAGCAGTTCTTC	CASSLGLAGVQDNEQFF
TRBV4-3	-	TRBJ2-7	TGCGCCAGCAGCCAACCAGGATCCTACGAGCAGTACTTC	CASSQPGSYEQYF
TRBV7-9	-	TRBJ1-1	TGTGGGGGGGACACTGAAGCTTTCTTT	CGGDTEAFF
TRBV29-1	-	TRBJ2-1	TGCAGCGTGTCCTCATCTTCGCGGGTATACAATGAGCAGTTCTTC	CSVSSSSRVYNEQFF
TRBV9	TRBD2	TRBJ2-1	TGTGCCAGCAGCGTAGAAGGGACTAGCAGGTCCTACAATGAGCAGTTCTTC	CASSVEGTSRSYNEQFF
TRBV7-2	-	TRBJ1-3	TGTGCCAGCAGCTCACCGGACAGAGGTGGAAACACCATATATTTT	CASSSPDRGGNTIYF
TRBV7-9	-	TRBJ1-4	TGTGCCAGCAGCTTACAGGGCCGCGGTTATGAAAAACTGTTTTTT	CASSLQGRGYEKLFF
TRBV5-1	TRBD1	TRBJ1-1	TGCGCCAGCAGCTCGGGACAGATGAACACTGAAGCTTTCTTT	CASSSGQMNTEAFF
TRBV28	-	TRBJ2-7	TGTGCCAGCAGTTTTAAGGACAGAGTATGGGAGCAGTACTTC	CASSFKDRVWEQYF
TRBV5-4	TRBD2	TRBJ2-2	TGTGCCAGCAGCTTTGGGCTTACTAGCGGGAACACCGGGGAGCTGTTTTTT	CASSFGLTSGNTGELFF
TRBV19	-	TRBJ1-2	TGTGCCAGTAAGACAGTTGAAGATAACTATGGCTACACCTTC	CASKTVEDNYGYTF
TRBV27	TRBD2	TRBJ2-3	TGTGCCAGCAGTTTAACGACTAGCGGGACAGATACGCAGTATTTT	CASSLTTSGTDTQYF
TRBV19	-	TRBJ1-1	TGTGCCAGTATCCCTGGGGCAAACAGGGTGGCCACTGAAGCTTTCTTT	CASIPGANRVATEAFF
TRBV4-3	TRBD1	TRBJ2-5	TGCGCCAGCAGCCAAGAACTGACCGGGACAGGGGAGGTGGAGACCCAGTACTTC	CASSQELTGTGEVETQYF
TRBV7-2	-	TRBJ2-4	TGTGCCAGCAGACCACAGGGACGGCTTGGAAACATTCAGTACTTC	CASRPQGRLGNIQYF
TRBV7-9	-	TRBJ2-5	TGTGCCAGCAGCTTTTCCATTGCACGGCAGGGAAGAGAGACCCAGTACTTC	CASSFSIARQGRETQYF
TRBV30	TRBD2	TRBJ2-7	TGTGCCTGGAGTGTACGGGGGACTAGCGGGTACGAGCAGTACTTC	CAWSVRGTSGYEQYF
TRBV30	-	TRBJ1-1	TGTGCCTGGAGAACGGGGGTCGAAGCTTTCTTT	CAWRTGVEAFF
TRBV28	-	TRBJ2-1	TGTGCCAGCAGCTCCTCGGTGATCAATGAGCAGTTCTTC	CASSSSVINEQFF
TRBV4-2	TRBD1	TRBJ1-1	TGTGCCAGCAGCCAAGATCGGCAGGGGGACACTGAAGCTTTCTTT	CASSQDRQGDTEAFF
TRBV28	-	TRBJ1-3	TGTGCCAGCAGTTCCTTTGGCGGAAACACCATATATTTT	CASSSFGGNTIYF
TRBV9	-	TRBJ1-2	TGTGCCAGCAGCCCTTCTCCCACAGTCTCCTATGGCTACACCTTC	CASSPSPTVSYGYTF
TRBV5-8	-	TRBJ1-5	TGTGCCAGCAGCTTGGAGGGAGCCCTTGGTCAGCCCCAGCATTTT	CASSLEGALGQPQHF
TRBV5-1	TRBD2	TRBJ2-1	TGCGCCAGCAGCAAAGGGACTAGCGGGGTGGATGAGCAGTTCTTC	CASSKGTSGVDEQFF
TRBV14	TRBD2	TRBJ2-3	TGTGCCAGCAGCCAAGATCTGGTGGGGACTAGCCGCACAGATACGCAGTATTTT	CASSQDLVGTSRTDTQYF
TRBV4-1	-	TRBJ1-2	TGCGCCAGCAGCCACGATGACCCTGGGGACTTTGGCTACACCTTC	CASSHDDPGDFGYTF
TRBV18	-	TRBJ2-2	TGTGCCAGCTCACCATTCTCCGGGGGAGGCACCGGGGAGCTGTTTTTT	CASSPFSGGGTGELFF
TRBV28	TRBD1	TRBJ1-6	TGTGCCAGCAGTTCCTGGACAGGTTATAATTCACCCCTCCACTTT	CASSSWTGYNSPLHF
TRBV19	TRBD1	TRBJ2-5	TGTGCCAGTAACGACAGGGTCCAAGAGACCCAGTACTTC	CASNDRVQETQYF
TRBV30	-	TRBJ1-3	TGTGCCTGGGGCAGGAGCGGGGACTCTGGAAACACCATATATTTT	CAWGRSGDSGNTIYF
TRBV9	-	TRBJ1-1	TGTGCCAGCAGCGTAGACGCACACCGAAGCACTGAAGCTTTCTTT	CASSVDAHRSTEAFF